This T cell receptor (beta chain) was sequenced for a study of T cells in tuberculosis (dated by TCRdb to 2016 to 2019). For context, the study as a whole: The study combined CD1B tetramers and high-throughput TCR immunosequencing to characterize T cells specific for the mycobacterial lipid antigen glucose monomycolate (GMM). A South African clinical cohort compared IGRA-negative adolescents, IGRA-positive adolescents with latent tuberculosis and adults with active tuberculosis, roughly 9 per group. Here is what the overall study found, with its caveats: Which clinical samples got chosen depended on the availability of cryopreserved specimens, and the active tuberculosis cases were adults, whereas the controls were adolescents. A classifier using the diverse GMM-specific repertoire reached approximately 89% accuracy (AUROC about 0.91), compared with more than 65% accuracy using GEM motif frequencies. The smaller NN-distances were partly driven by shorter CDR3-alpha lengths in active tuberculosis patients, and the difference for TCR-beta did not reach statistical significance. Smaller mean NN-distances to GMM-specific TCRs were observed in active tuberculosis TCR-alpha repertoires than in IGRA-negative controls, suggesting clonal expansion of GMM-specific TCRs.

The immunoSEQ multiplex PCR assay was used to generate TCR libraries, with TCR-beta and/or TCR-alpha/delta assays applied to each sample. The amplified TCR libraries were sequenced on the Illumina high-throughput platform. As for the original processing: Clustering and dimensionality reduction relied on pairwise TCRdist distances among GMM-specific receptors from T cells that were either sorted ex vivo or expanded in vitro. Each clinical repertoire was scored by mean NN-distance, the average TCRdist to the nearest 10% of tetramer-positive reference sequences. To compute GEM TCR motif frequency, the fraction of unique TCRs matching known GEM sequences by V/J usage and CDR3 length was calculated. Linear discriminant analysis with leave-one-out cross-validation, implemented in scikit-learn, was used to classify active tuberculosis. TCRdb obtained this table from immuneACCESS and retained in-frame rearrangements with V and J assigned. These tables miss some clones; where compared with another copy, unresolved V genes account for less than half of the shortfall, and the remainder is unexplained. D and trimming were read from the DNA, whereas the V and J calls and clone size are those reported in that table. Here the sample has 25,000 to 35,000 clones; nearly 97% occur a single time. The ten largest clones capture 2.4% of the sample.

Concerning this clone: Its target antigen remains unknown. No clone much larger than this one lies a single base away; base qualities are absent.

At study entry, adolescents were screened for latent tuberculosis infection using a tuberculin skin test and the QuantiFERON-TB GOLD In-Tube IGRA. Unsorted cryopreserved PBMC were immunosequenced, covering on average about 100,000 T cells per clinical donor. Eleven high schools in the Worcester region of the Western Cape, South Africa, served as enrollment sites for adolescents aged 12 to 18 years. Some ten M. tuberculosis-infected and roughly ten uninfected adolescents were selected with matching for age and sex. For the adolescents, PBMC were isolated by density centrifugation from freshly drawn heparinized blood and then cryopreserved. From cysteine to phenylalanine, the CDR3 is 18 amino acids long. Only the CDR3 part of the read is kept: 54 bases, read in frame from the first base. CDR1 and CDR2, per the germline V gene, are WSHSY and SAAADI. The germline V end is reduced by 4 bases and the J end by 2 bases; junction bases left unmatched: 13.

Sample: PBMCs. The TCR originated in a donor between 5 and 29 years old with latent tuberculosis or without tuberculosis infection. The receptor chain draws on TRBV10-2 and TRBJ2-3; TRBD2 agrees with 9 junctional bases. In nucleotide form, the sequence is TGCGCCAGCAGTGGTTTTTACGAGCGGGAGGACTCCACAGATACGCAGTATTTT. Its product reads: CASSGFYEREDSTDTQYF.